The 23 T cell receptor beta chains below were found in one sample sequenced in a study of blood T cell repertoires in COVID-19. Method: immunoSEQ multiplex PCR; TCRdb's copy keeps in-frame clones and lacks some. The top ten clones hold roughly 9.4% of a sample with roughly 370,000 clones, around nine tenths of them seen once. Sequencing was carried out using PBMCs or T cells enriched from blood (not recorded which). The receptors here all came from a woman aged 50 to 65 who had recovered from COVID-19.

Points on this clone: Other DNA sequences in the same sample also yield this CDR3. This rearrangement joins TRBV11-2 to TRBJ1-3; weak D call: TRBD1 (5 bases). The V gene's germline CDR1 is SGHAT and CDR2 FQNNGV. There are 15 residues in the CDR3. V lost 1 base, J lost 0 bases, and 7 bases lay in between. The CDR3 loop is CASSLGGSSGNTIYF. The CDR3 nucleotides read TGTGCCAGCAGCTTAGGGGGCAGCTCTGGAAACACCATATATTTT.

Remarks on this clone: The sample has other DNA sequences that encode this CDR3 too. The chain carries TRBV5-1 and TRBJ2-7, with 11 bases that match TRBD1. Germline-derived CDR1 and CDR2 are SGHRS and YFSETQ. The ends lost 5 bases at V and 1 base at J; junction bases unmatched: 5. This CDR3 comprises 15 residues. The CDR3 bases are TGCGCCAGCAGTCTGGGGACAGGGGGGTCCTACGAGCAGTACTTC. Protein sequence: CASSLGTGGSYEQYF.

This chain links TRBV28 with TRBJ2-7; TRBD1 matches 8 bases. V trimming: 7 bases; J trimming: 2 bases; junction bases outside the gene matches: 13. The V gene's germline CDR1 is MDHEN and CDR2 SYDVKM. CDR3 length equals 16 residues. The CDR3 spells CASTGAGTGGPYEQYF. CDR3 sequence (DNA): TGTGCCAGCACGGGGGCCGGGACAGGCGGACCCTACGAGCAGTACTTC.

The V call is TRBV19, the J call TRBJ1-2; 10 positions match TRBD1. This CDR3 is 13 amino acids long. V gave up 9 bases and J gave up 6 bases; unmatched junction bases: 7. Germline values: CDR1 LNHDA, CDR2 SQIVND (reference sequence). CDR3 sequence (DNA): TGTGCCAGCCGAGGACAGGGGGTTGATGGCTACACCTTC. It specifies CASRGQGVDGYTF.

As DNA, the CDR3 is TGTGCCAGCAGCCCGGCGGGGGTTGGCTATGGCTACACCTTC. Its protein is CASSPAGVGYGYTF. The gene calls are TRBV7-2 and TRBJ1-2; weak D call: TRBD1 (5 bases). V was shortened by 5 bases and J by 4 bases, with 14 bases between the two germline ends. Looked up from germline, CDR1 is SGHTA and CDR2 is FQGNSA. The CDR3 sequence is 14 residues long. Variable domain in full (rest from reference TRBV7-2 and TRBJ1-2): GAGVSQSPSNKVTEKGKDVELRCDPISGHTALYWYRQSLGQGLEFLIYFQGNSAPDKSGLPSDRFSAERTGGSVSTLTIQRTQQEDSAVYLCASSPAGVGYGYTFGSGTRLTVV.

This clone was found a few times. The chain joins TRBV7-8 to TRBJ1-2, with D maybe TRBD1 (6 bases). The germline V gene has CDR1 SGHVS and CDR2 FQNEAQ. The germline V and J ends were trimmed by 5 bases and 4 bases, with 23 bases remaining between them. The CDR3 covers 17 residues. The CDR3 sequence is CASSQERTAKGAYGYTF. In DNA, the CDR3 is TGTGCCAGCAGCCAAGAGAGGACAGCGAAAGGGGCCTATGGCTACACCTTC.

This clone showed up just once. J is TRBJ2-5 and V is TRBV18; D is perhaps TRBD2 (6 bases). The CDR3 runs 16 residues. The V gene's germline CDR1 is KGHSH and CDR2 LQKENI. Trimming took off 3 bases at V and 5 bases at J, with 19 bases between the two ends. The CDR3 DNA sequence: TGTGCCAGCTCACCGGTTGCGGGGAATCGGGTGGAGACCCAGTACTTC. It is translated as CASSPVAGNRVETQYF.

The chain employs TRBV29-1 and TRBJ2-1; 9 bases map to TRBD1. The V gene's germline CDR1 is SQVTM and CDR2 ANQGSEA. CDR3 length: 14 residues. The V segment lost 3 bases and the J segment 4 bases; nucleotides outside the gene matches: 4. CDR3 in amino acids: CSVDLGQGYNEQFF. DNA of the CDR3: TGCAGCGTTGATTTGGGACAGGGATACAATGAGCAGTTCTTC.

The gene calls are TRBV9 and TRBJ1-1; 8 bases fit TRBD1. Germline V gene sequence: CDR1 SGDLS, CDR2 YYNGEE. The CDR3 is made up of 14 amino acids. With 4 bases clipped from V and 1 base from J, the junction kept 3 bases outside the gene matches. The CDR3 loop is CASSRGTGNTEAFF. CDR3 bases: TGTGCCAGCAGCCGAGGGACAGGGAACACTGAAGCTTTCTTT.

The CDR3 DNA is TGTGCCAGCAGCTTACGGCAGGGGGACACTGAAGCTTTCTTT. Encoded protein: CASSLRQGDTEAFF. The rearrangement uses TRBV7-8 and TRBJ1-1; 7 bases are a match to TRBD1. There are 14 residues in the CDR3. V dropped 2 bases and J dropped 3; count of bases not matched to a gene: 3. The germline gives CDR1 SGHVS, CDR2 FQNEAQ.

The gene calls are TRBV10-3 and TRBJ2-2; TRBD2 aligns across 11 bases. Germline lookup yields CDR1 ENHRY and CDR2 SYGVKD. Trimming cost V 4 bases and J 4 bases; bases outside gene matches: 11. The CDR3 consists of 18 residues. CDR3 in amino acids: CAISGNSGGASVTGELFF. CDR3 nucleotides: TGTGCCATCAGTGGAAATAGCGGGGGGGCCAGTGTCACCGGGGAGCTGTTTTTT.

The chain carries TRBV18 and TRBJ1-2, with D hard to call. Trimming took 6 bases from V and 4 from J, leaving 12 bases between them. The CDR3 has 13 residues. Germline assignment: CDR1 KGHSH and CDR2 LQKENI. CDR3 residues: CASSADLGYGYTF. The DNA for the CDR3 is TGTGCCAGCTCCGCTGACTTAGGCTATGGCTACACCTTC.

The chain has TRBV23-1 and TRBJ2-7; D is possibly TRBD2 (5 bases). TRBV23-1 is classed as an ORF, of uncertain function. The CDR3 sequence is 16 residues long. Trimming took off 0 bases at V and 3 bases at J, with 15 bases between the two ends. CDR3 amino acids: CASSQSACQTIYEQYF. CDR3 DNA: TGCGCCAGCAGTCAATCGGCTTGTCAGACTATCTACGAGCAGTACTTC.

The CDR3 coding sequence is TGTGCCAGCAAAGGACAGCCCAAAGAGACCCAGTACTTC. Protein: CASKGQPKETQYF. This chain joins TRBV6-5 and TRBJ2-5; perhaps TRBD1 as D (6 bases). V lost 7 bases and J 3 bases, leaving 12 bases between the germline ends. The germline CDR1 and CDR2 sequences are MNHEY and SVGAGI. The CDR3 loop spans 13 amino acids.

For the CDR3, the DNA is TGTGCCTGGAGTGTACAGGGTACCGGGGAGCTGTTTTTT. This translates into CAWSVQGTGELFF. The chain recombines TRBV30 with TRBJ2-2; D is possibly TRBD1 (6 bases). This CDR3 region has 13 residues. Trimming removed 0 bases from V and 5 bases from J, with 7 bases in between. Germline CDR1 reads GTSNPN; CDR2 reads SVGIG (reference sequence).

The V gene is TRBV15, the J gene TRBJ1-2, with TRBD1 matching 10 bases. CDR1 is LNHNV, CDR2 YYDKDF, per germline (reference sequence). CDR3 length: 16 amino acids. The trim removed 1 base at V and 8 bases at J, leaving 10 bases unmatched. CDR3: CATSRGLSGTGDGYTF. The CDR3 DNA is TGTGCCACCAGCAGAGGACTCTCCGGGACAGGGGACGGCTACACCTTC.

CDR3: CASIDRGLGYTF. The CDR3 DNA sequence: TGTGCCAGTATCGACAGGGGGCTAGGCTACACCTTC. The V gene is TRBV19, the J gene TRBJ1-2, with TRBD1 matching over 10 bases. Germline CDR1 reads LNHDA; CDR2 reads SQIVND (reference sequence). The CDR3 is made up of 12 amino acids. V trimming: 7 bases; J trimming: 8 bases; junction bases outside the gene matches: 4.

Here the CDR3 reads CASSLVPGSSPLHF. In DNA, the CDR3 is TGTGCCAGCAGCTTAGTTCCGGGGAGTTCACCCCTCCACTTT. The chain uses TRBV11-1 and TRBJ1-6; no clear D. CDR3 length: 14 amino acids. Germline V gives CDR1 SGHAT, CDR2 FQDESV (reference sequence). V was clipped by 1 base and J by 9 bases, with 10 bases between them. Full variable domain (rest looked up from reference TRBV11-1 and TRBJ1-6): EAEVAQSPRYKITEKSQAVAFWCDPISGHATLYWYRQILGQGPELLVQFQDESVVDDSQLPKDRFSAERLKGVDSTLKIQPAELGDSAMYLCASSLVPGSSPLHFGNGTRLTVT.

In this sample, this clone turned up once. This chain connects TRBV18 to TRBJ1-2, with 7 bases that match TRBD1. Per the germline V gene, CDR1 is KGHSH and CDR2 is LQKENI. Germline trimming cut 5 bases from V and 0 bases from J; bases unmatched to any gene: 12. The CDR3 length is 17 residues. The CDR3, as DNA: TGTGCCAGCTCATCCATCTTGACAGGGACACCTAACTATGGCTACACCTTC. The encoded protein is CASSSILTGTPNYGYTF. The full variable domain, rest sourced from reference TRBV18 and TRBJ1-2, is NAGVMQNPRHLVRRRGQEARLRCSPMKGHSHVYWYRQLPEEGLKFMVYLQKENIIDESGMPKERFSAEFPKEGPSILRIQQVVRGDSAAYFCASSSILTGTPNYGYTFGSGTRLTVV.

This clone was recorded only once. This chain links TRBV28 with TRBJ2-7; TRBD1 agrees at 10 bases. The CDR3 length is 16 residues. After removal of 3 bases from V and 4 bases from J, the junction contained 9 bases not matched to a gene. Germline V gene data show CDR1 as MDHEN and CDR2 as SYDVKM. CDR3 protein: CASSFEAGQGPYEQYF. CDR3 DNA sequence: TGTGCCAGCAGTTTTGAGGCGGGACAGGGGCCATACGAGCAGTACTTC.

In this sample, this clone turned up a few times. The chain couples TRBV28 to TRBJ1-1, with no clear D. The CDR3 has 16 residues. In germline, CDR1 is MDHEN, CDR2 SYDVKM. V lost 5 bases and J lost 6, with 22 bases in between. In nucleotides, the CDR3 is TGTGCCAGCAGTGACTCGGGTGTTGTGTATATCGCTGAAGCTTTCTTT. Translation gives CASSDSGVVYIAEAFF.

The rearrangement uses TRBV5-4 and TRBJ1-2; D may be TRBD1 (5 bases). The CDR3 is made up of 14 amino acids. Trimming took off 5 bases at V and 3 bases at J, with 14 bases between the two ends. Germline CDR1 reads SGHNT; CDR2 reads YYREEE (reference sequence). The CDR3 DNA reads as TGTGCCAGCAGTCGGGGGACGGACGACTATGGCTACACCTTC. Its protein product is CASSRGTDDYGYTF.

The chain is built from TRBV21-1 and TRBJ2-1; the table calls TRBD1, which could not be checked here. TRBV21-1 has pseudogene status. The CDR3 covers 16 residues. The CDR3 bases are TGTGCCAGCAGCAAGGGGGACAGGGGTGGAAGCAATGAGCAGTTCTTC. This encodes CASSKGDRGGSNEQFF.